This TCR beta chain was captured in a study of a mutant IDH1 vaccine in newly diagnosed glioma. Study-wide background: Earlier treatment was radiotherapy, temozolomide, or both, with most getting both.

Profiled with immunoSEQ multiplex PCR; TCRdb holds only in-frame clones, not every one. The data show roughly 130,000 clones, with 80% seen just once and 4.5% to 5.5% held by the top ten. As to time point: week 11, during vaccination. Vaccination comprised doses that each held 300 ug of mutant IDH1 20-mer peptide, plus topical imiquimod. Remarks on this clone: Its cognate antigen is unknown.

The germline V gene has CDR1 MNHNY and CDR2 SVGAGI (reference sequence). Trimming pared 0 bases from V and 7 bases from J, leaving 15 bases between. The CDR3 covers 15 residues. The gene calls are TRBV6-6 and TRBJ1-1, with D uncertain. Sequencing was performed on PBMCs, taken from a glioma patient whose treatment included an IDH1 peptide vaccine. This TCR came from a man aged 35 to 55 with glioma. This CDR3 is CASSYSSGSVGEAFF. CDR3 sequence (DNA): TGTGCCAGCAGTTACTCGTCGGGGTCGGTGGGTGAAGCTTTCTTT.